This TCR beta chain was sequenced in a study of cytomegalovirus exposure and HLA in healthy donors. Study details: Researchers previously reported finding more than 100 million unique TCR beta sequences from some 180 million T cells. Of the donors genotyped, a few hundred in all, less than 90% fell in the Caucasian-associated ancestry cluster. Study-wide findings and caveats: One variant, a missense change in DCLRE1C, was linked in a later analysis to TCR beta V- and J-gene trimming. Cytomegalovirus association was assigned to around 150 TCR beta chains.

With respect to this clone: The antigen is undetermined.

Per the germline V gene, CDR1 is SGHRS and CDR2 is YFSETQ. The CDR3 has 11 residues. The V end lost 3 bases, the J end lost 5 bases, and 3 bases lay between the germline ends. The PCR employed 60 Vbeta primers together with 13 Jbeta primers. TCRdb's table, derived via immunoSEQ multiplex PCR, lists solely in-frame clones and lacks some. The sample has approximately 120,000 clones, 77% seen once. The sequencing input was PBMCs. The chain couples TRBV5-1 to TRBJ2-4; unclear D gene. This clonotype was obtained from a woman aged 40 to 50 in good health and CMV-seropositive. The chain's CDR3 is CASSSQNIQYF. The CDR3 DNA follows: TGCGCCAGCAGCTCTCAAAACATTCAGTACTTC.